This T cell receptor (beta chain) was obtained from a study of blood T cells in healthy people across ages. CDR3 length: 14 amino acids. V shed 7 bases and J 5 bases; nucleotides not matched to a gene: 7. CDR1 is MNHEY, CDR2 SVGEGT, per germline. With a J-beta primer mix and a sample-barcoded 5' primer, a second PCR ran about 6 to 11 cycles. Each CDR3 protein gets one entry after TCRdb re-called the 5' RACE reads with MiXCR. The sample lists about 1.1 million distinct CDR3 sequences, more than 30% occurring once. This clonotype was seen a few times. Material: blood. This chain links TRBV6-2 or TRBV6-3 with TRBJ2-5; 10 bases fit TRBD2. The origin of this receptor is a man aged 18 to 29 in good health. Here the CDR3 DNA reads TGTGCCAGCAACTATTTGGGACTAGCGGAGACCCAGTACTTC. Translation gives CASNYLGLAETQYF.